A single sample is the source of the 2 T cell receptor beta chains below, sequenced in a study of cytomegalovirus exposure and HLA in healthy donors. The PCR contained 60 Vbeta and 13 Jbeta primers. Method: immunoSEQ multiplex PCR; TCRdb's copy keeps in-frame clones and lacks some. The sample has 120,000 to 150,000 clones, roughly 80% seen once. Sequencing was carried out using PBMCs. The receptors were gathered from a young man in good health and CMV-seronegative.

This clone occurred once. The rearrangement links TRBV7-9 to TRBJ1-5, with TRBD1 matching 10 bases. V shed 3 bases, J shed 5 bases, and the junction held 10 bases outside the gene matches. This CDR3 region has 17 residues. Germline CDR1 SEHNR, CDR2 FQNEAQ (reference sequence). The CDR3 is CASSFSPDRGHDQPQHF. The DNA of the CDR3 is TGTGCCAGCAGCTTTAGTCCCGACAGGGGGCACGATCAGCCCCAGCATTTT.

The chain uses TRBV7-2 and TRBJ2-1; TRBD2 aligns across 7 bases. The CDR3 contains 13 residues. The germline V gene encodes CDR1 SGHTA and CDR2 FQGNSA. V dropped 1 base and J dropped 10; count of bases not matched to a gene: 4. In DNA, the CDR3 is TGTGCCAGCAGCTTAGAAGTACTAGCGGAGCAGTTCTTC. It codes for CASSLEVLAEQFF.